These 31 T cell receptor beta chains were all obtained from the same sample, sequenced in a study of T cell repertoires in cytomegalovirus infection. TCRdb redid the calling of the reads with MiXCR, one entry per CDR3 protein. The sample yields more than 200,000 distinct CDR3 sequences, around 8.7% seen once. The sequenced material came from PBMCs. These receptors were obtained from a human donor in good health (CMV status not recorded). Some clones in this sample may be carry-over from other donors' samples.

This clonotype was detected ten times or more. The chain uses TRBV6-2 or TRBV6-3 and TRBJ2-7; 10 bases match TRBD1. V gave up 4 bases and J gave up 3 bases; unmatched junction bases: 12. The CDR3 sequence is 17 residues long. The germline V gene encodes CDR1 MNHEY and CDR2 SVGEGT. The CDR3 is CASSSRGIGQGDYEQYF. The CDR3 region has the DNA TGTGCCAGCAGTTCCCGGGGGATTGGACAGGGGGACTACGAGCAGTACTTC.

This clonotype rates as medium-sized (0.01 to 0.1%). The V and J genes are TRBV7-8 and TRBJ1-6, with 7 bases matching TRBD1. V was pared by 5 bases and J by 7 bases, with 11 bases of the junction left unmatched. CDR3 length: 16 residues. Germline V gives CDR1 SGHVS, CDR2 FQNEAQ. Here the CDR3 reads CASSHTSPGQNSPLHF. DNA for the CDR3: TGTGCCAGCAGCCACACGTCTCCGGGACAGAATTCACCCCTCCACTTT.

This clonotype has at least ten counts. V usage is TRBV6-2 or TRBV6-3 and J usage is TRBJ2-2, with 9 bases matching TRBD2. The J segment lost 1 base and the V segment lost 6 bases, leaving 12 bases of the junction unmatched. From germline, CDR1 is MNHEY and CDR2 SVGEGT. The CDR3 is 18 amino acids. CDR3 in DNA: TGTGCCAGCAGCCCCAACCGATTAGCGGGGGTGAACACCGGGGAGCTGTTTTTT. Residues: CASSPNRLAGVNTGELFF.

This clonotype was recorded many times. This may arise from a read error, as a much more abundant clone is one base away. CDR3 protein: CASSLEVDTEAFF. CDR3 DNA: TGTGCCAGCAGCTTAGAAGTGGACACTGAAGCTTTCTTT. The J gene is TRBJ1-1, the V gene TRBV7-2; D is unclear. CDR1 and CDR2 from the germline V gene are SGHTA and FQGNSA. Trimming cost V 1 base and J 3 bases, with 6 bases left between them. The CDR3 covers 13 residues.

The rearrangement joins TRBV27 to TRBJ1-5; possibly TRBD1 for D (5 bases). The germline CDR1 and CDR2 sequences are MNHEY and SMNVEV (reference sequence). The CDR3 is made up of 13 amino acids. Trimming removed 3 bases at V and 5 bases at J, with 8 bases between. CDR3 in DNA: TGTGCCAGCAGTTTCACAGGCCATCAGCCCCAGCATTTT. It codes for CASSFTGHQPQHF.

This chain links TRBV7-6 with TRBJ1-3; D call uncertain. Trimming shortened V by 1 base and J by 4 bases, and 14 bases separated the two germline ends. This CDR3 has 16 amino acids. Germline V gene data show CDR1 as SGHVS and CDR2 as FNYEAQ. This chain's CDR3 is CASSLGSASQGNTIYF. Written as DNA, the CDR3 is TGTGCCAGCAGCTTAGGGTCAGCATCTCAAGGAAACACCATATATTTT.

V is TRBV20-1 and J is TRBJ1-2; D not resolved. V was trimmed by 6 bases and J by 0 bases, leaving 14 bases between them. The CDR3 loop spans 14 amino acids. Germline CDR1 DFQATT, CDR2 SNEGSKA (reference sequence). The CDR3 DNA follows: TGCAGTGCCCCTTCCGGGTTGACTAACTATGGCTACACCTTC. Its protein product is CSAPSGLTNYGYTF.

In its sample, this clonotype was seen many times. The chain uses TRBV28 and TRBJ1-5; D is undetermined. Deletions cut 6 bases from V and 4 bases from J, with 7 bases between. CDR3 length: 12 residues. The germline gives CDR1 MDHEN, CDR2 SYDVKM. The CDR3 bases are TGTGCCAGCAGCAGAGGTAATCAGCCCCAGCATTTT. It encodes CASSRGNQPQHF.

This clonotype appeared many times. The chain carries TRBV7-2 and TRBJ1-1; unclear D gene. CDR3 length: 13 amino acids. Per the germline V gene, CDR1 is SGHTA and CDR2 is FQGNSA. With 5 bases removed from V and 2 bases from J, the gap between germline ends came to 9 bases. CDR3 protein: CASSRGPNTEAFF. The CDR3 coding sequence is TGTGCCAGCAGCCGCGGCCCAAACACTGAAGCTTTCTTT.

This clonotype has at least ten counts. This chain joins TRBV12-3 or TRBV12-4 and TRBJ1-1; D is unresolved. The ends were cut back, 6 bases at V and 10 bases at J, with 12 bases in the middle. CDR3 length: 11 residues. CDR3 sequence: CASSPDHVAFF. Written as DNA, the CDR3 is TGTGCCAGCAGCCCAGACCATGTAGCTTTCTTT.

This clonotype was recorded a few times. The gene calls are TRBV20-1 and TRBJ1-6, with 7 bases that match TRBD1. The CDR3 is 13 amino acids. In germline, CDR1 is DFQATT, CDR2 SNEGSKA (reference sequence). V lost 2 bases and J lost 9; bases outside the gene matches: 4. The CDR3 is CSARKDRTSPLHF. In DNA form, the CDR3 reads TGCAGTGCTAGAAAGGACAGGACTTCACCCCTCCACTTT.

This clonotype was counted at least ten times. The gene calls are TRBV7-2 and TRBJ2-6; D might be TRBD1 or TRBD2, each matching 6 bases. The V and J ends lost 1 base and 2 bases respectively, with 18 bases between them. The length of the CDR3 is 19 residues. The germline V gene has CDR1 SGHTA and CDR2 FQGNSA. CDR3 sequence: CASSLVGGFGGAGANVLTF. The CDR3 DNA follows: TGTGCCAGCAGCTTAGTGGGGGGCTTTGGGGGAGCTGGGGCCAACGTCCTGACTTTC. The whole variable domain, filled in from reference TRBV7-2 and TRBJ2-6, reads GAGVSQSPSNKVTEKGKDVELRCDPISGHTALYWYRQSLGQGLEFLIYFQGNSAPDKSGLPSDRFSAERTGGSVSTLTIQRTQQEDSAVYLCASSLVGGFGGAGANVLTFGAGSRLTVL.

There are many counts of this clonotype. This chain uses TRBV10-1 with TRBJ2-3, with no clear D. The germline gives CDR1 WNHNN, CDR2 SYGVQD (reference sequence). This CDR3 is built from 14 residues. Trimming took 2 bases from V and 3 from J, leaving 9 bases between them. Written as DNA, the CDR3 is TGCGCCAGCAGTGAGGGGTTTCGGACAGATACGCAGTATTTT. It translates to CASSEGFRTDTQYF.

The chain couples TRBV2 to TRBJ2-5; 14 bases are a match to TRBD2. Germline trimming cut 6 bases from V and 6 bases from J; bases unmatched to any gene: 9. Germline assignment: CDR1 SNHLY and CDR2 FYNNEI. The length of the CDR3 is 16 residues. This CDR3 is CASRETSGGAFKTQYF. CDR3 DNA sequence: TGTGCCAGCAGGGAGACTAGCGGGGGGGCGTTTAAGACCCAGTACTTC.

This clonotype has at least ten counts. The rearrangement uses TRBV4-3 and TRBJ1-2, with D unclear. Between the trimmed V and J ends, which lost 0 bases and 2 bases, there was a span of 13 bases. Per germline, CDR1 LGHNA and CDR2 YSLEER. CDR3 size: 16 residues. In nucleotides, the CDR3 is TGCGCCAGCAGCCAAGATGGACGAGGCGGCAACTATGGCTACACCTTC. It codes for CASSQDGRGGNYGYTF.

This clonotype has at least ten counts. V gene TRBV6-2 or TRBV6-3 combines with J gene TRBJ2-2; possibly TRBD2 for D (5 bases). V was shortened by 1 base and J by 8 bases, with 14 bases between the two germline ends. CDR1 is MNHEY and CDR2 is SVGEGT in the germline V gene. The CDR3 spans 15 residues. CDR3 bases: TGTGCCAGCAGTTACTTACAGCGGACGGTTGGGGAGCTGTTTTTT. The encoded protein is CASSYLQRTVGELFF.

The sample holds a few counts of this clonotype. This chain links TRBV6-2 or TRBV6-3 with TRBJ1-6; a weak D match, TRBD1 (5 bases). V shed 5 bases and J shed 14 bases, with 16 bases lying between them. The CDR3 totals 13 residues. Germline V gives CDR1 MNHEY, CDR2 SVGEGT. CDR3 amino acids: CASSQLGGSALHF. The DNA of the CDR3 is TGTGCCAGCAGTCAGCTGGGGGGTTCGGCCCTCCACTTT.

This clonotype was detected only a few times. The chain carries TRBV28 and TRBJ1-5, with D unresolved. Germline CDR1 is MDHEN and CDR2 is SYDVKM. Trimming cost V 6 bases and J 2 bases, with 8 bases left between them. This CDR3 comprises 13 residues. The CDR3, as DNA: TGTGCCAGCAGACGGGTGGGCAATCAGCCCCAGCATTTT. It specifies CASRRVGNQPQHF.

In its sample, this clonotype was seen many times. The rearrangement joins TRBV7-2 to TRBJ1-5; TRBD1 aligns across 10 bases. The CDR3 spans 16 residues. After removal of 6 bases from V and 6 bases from J, the junction contained 11 bases not matched to a gene. CDR1 and CDR2 from the germline V gene are SGHTA and FQGNSA. The CDR3 DNA reads as TGTGCCAGCAGTTCGGACAGGGGGGGAGTTAGTCAGCCCCAGCATTTT. Translated, it gives CASSSDRGGVSQPQHF. The full variable domain, its missing parts supplied by reference TRBV7-2 and TRBJ1-5, is GAGVSQSPSNKVTEKGKDVELRCDPISGHTALYWYRQSLGQGLEFLIYFQGNSAPDKSGLPSDRFSAERTGGSVSTLTIQRTQQEDSAVYLCASSSDRGGVSQPQHFGDGTRLSIL.

At least ten counts were recorded for this clonotype. V usage is TRBV5-1 and J usage is TRBJ2-1, with 9 bases lining up with TRBD2. CDR1 and CDR2 from the germline V gene are SGHRS and YFSETQ. The J segment lost 7 bases and the V segment lost 4 bases, leaving 12 bases of the junction unmatched. CDR3 length equals 16 residues. CDR3: CASSPPLAGPQNEQFF. CDR3 in DNA: TGCGCCAGCAGCCCGCCACTAGCGGGTCCGCAAAATGAGCAGTTCTTC.

This clonotype was seen at least ten times. The chain employs TRBV7-2 and TRBJ2-2; D is ambiguous. V was pared by 5 bases and J by 4 bases, with 8 bases between. This CDR3 is built from 13 residues. Germline assignment: CDR1 SGHTA and CDR2 FQGNSA. CDR3 sequence: CASSLRSTGELFF. The CDR3 region has the DNA TGTGCCAGCAGCCTCCGCAGCACCGGGGAGCTGTTTTTT.

This clonotype was seen many times. J is TRBJ1-1 and V is TRBV11-3; 7 positions match TRBD1. Germline loops: CDR1 SGHNT, CDR2 YENEEA. The CDR3 spans 14 residues. Trimming removed 5 bases from V and 4 bases from J; junction bases left unmatched: 7. This CDR3 is CASSPQDRRTEAFF. The CDR3 nucleotides are TGTGCCAGCAGCCCACAGGACAGGCGCACTGAAGCTTTCTTT.

With regard to this clonotype: A read error may explain this, as a much larger clone is one base away. Since the CDR3 does not end with the conserved phenylalanine or tryptophan, this likely comes from a read error. This rearrangement joins TRBV12-3 or TRBV12-4 to TRBJ1-6; TRBD1 might be the D (6 bases). V lost 2 bases to trimming and J lost 14 bases, with 13 bases between them. This CDR3 is built from 13 residues. CDR3 DNA sequence: TGTGCCAGCAGTTTACAGGGGCGCGGGTCCCTCCACCTT. Protein product: CASSLQGRGSLHL.

J is TRBJ2-2 and V is TRBV2; 9 bases line up with TRBD1. The CDR3 spans 15 residues. V was pared by 5 bases and J by 4 bases, with 5 bases of the junction left unmatched. The V gene's germline CDR1 is SNHLY and CDR2 FYNNEI. The chain's CDR3 is CASSWTGVSTGELFF. CDR3 nucleotide sequence: TGTGCCAGCAGTTGGACAGGGGTATCCACCGGGGAGCTGTTTTTT.

This clonotype has a count of ten or more. This chain uses TRBV4-1 with TRBJ2-1; D remains ambiguous. CDR1 MGHRA and CDR2 YSYEKL come from the germline V gene. Deletions cut 0 bases from V and 6 bases from J, with 9 bases between. There are 14 residues in the CDR3. This CDR3 reads CASSQEVSPNEQFF. CDR3 DNA: TGCGCCAGCAGCCAAGAAGTGTCCCCCAATGAGCAGTTCTTC.

The table lists this clonotype with many counts. V and J are TRBV5-6 and TRBJ2-1; D unclear. Between the trimmed V and J ends, which lost 0 bases and 10 bases, there was a span of 8 bases. This CDR3 is 12 amino acids long. Per the germline V gene, CDR1 is SGHDT and CDR2 is YYEEEE. CDR3 coding DNA: TGTGCCAGCAGCTTGGGGGGATGGGAGCAGTTCTTC. This translates into CASSLGGWEQFF.

This clonotype was counted many times. The chain recombines TRBV20-1 with TRBJ1-2; D gene ambiguous. With 3 bases removed from V and 6 bases from J, the gap between germline ends came to 8 bases. CDR1 and CDR2 from the germline V gene are DFQATT and SNEGSKA (reference sequence). The CDR3 totals 11 residues. The CDR3, as DNA: TGCAGTGCTAGTGCCGGGAATGGCTACACCTTC. Translation: CSASAGNGYTF.

The chain uses TRBV6-8 and TRBJ1-3; D remains ambiguous. The CDR3 is made up of 16 amino acids. The germline gives CDR1 MNHGY, CDR2 SAAAGT. V lost 0 bases, J lost 0 bases, and 9 bases lay in between. DNA of the CDR3: TGTGCCAGCAGTTACTCGGATAGCAGCTCTGGAAACACCATATATTTT. Translated, it gives CASSYSDSSSGNTIYF.

In this sample, this clonotype turned up many times. V and J are TRBV5-5 and TRBJ2-1; D is unresolved. Germline assignment: CDR1 SGHKS and CDR2 YYEKEE (reference sequence). Trimming removed 0 bases from V and 10 bases from J, with 14 bases in between. This CDR3 spans 14 amino acids. In DNA form, the CDR3 reads TGTGCCAGCAGCTTGGTTGGACGGTCAATGGAGCAGTTCTTC. It specifies CASSLVGRSMEQFF.

This clonotype showed up many times. The V and J genes are TRBV7-2 and TRBJ2-3; 9 bases fit TRBD2. After removal of 1 base from V and 4 bases from J, the junction contained 6 bases not matched to a gene. The V gene's germline CDR1 is SGHTA and CDR2 FQGNSA. The CDR3 has 16 residues. The CDR3 bases are TGTGCCAGCAGCTTAGAAGGCGGGGGGGCCTCAGATACGCAGTATTTT. Protein product: CASSLEGGGASDTQYF. Full variable domain (missing parts from reference TRBV7-2 and TRBJ2-3): GAGVSQSPSNKVTEKGKDVELRCDPISGHTALYWYRQSLGQGLEFLIYFQGNSAPDKSGLPSDRFSAERTGGSVSTLTIQRTQQEDSAVYLCASSLEGGGASDTQYFGPGTRLTVL.

CDR3 protein: CASRWGLAGGYYTSTDTQYF. The CDR3 region has the DNA TGTGCCAGCAGATGGGGACTAGCGGGGGGTTATTACACTAGCACAGATACGCAGTATTTT. The rearrangement uses TRBV28 and TRBJ2-3, with 15 bases identical to TRBD2. CDR1 is MDHEN, CDR2 SYDVKM, per germline. This CDR3 has 20 residues. Trimming at V came to 6 bases and at J to 0 bases, leaving 13 bases not matched to a gene.